Presented here are 28 T cell receptor beta chains from one specimen sequenced in a study of identical twins. TCRdb called the 5' RACE reads again in MiXCR, with one record for every CDR3 protein. This table holds 450,000 to 650,000 distinct CDR3 sequences, roughly 9.9% found once. This sample was shared with a second study, whose subject was yellow fever vaccine responses in identical twins.

Sequencing was done on a sample of PBMCs. These receptors originate from a woman under 30 in good health.

This clonotype has a handful of counts. The V and J genes are TRBV12-3 or TRBV12-4 and TRBJ2-1, with D possibly being TRBD2 (6 bases). The CDR3 is 16 amino acids. Trimming stripped 6 bases from V and 5 bases from J, with 20 bases between. The CDR3 nucleotides read TGTGCCAGCAGAACCGAACTAGCAAAGGCCAACAATGAGCAGTTCTTC. Translation: CASRTELAKANNEQFF.

This clonotype showed up many times. This chain links TRBV3-1 with TRBJ1-6; D is unresolved. Germline V CDR1 and CDR2: LGHDT, YNNKEL (reference sequence). V was pared by 2 bases and J by 7 bases, with 12 bases between. This CDR3 has 15 residues. CDR3 amino acids: CASSQSGPDNSPLHF. The CDR3 DNA follows: TGTGCCAGCAGCCAATCTGGACCGGACAATTCACCCCTCCACTTT.

V usage is TRBV19 and J usage is TRBJ1-5, with 8 bases fitting TRBD1. CDR3 length equals 12 residues. V dropped 9 bases and J dropped 16; count of bases not matched to a gene: 14. Germline CDR1 reads LNHDA; CDR2 reads SQIVND (reference sequence). CDR3 nucleotide sequence: TGTGCCAGCGTGTCGGGGGACAGGACTGAACATTTT. This translates into CASVSGDRTEHF.

This clonotype showed up many times. The chain uses TRBV5-1 and TRBJ2-2; 7 bases match TRBD1. Trimming took 3 bases from V and 1 from J; bases not matched to a gene: 3. The CDR3 length is 15 residues. Germline CDR1 SGHRS, CDR2 YFSETQ. This CDR3 is CASSSRQGNTGELFF. DNA for the CDR3: TGCGCCAGCAGCTCTCGACAGGGGAACACCGGGGAGCTGTTTTTT.

The gene calls are TRBV6-1 and TRBJ2-5, with unresolved D. Per germline, CDR1 MNHNS and CDR2 SASEGT. The CDR3 extends over 15 amino acids. V was clipped by 0 bases and J by 6 bases, with 14 bases between them. CDR3 bases: TGTGCCAGCAGTGAAGCGCTTATGGGTGCCAAGACCCAGTACTTC. Protein sequence: CASSEALMGAKTQYF.

The V and J genes are TRBV14 and TRBJ2-1; D may be TRBD1 (6 bases). The CDR3 spans 16 residues. From germline, CDR1 is SGHDN and CDR2 FVKESK. V lost 5 bases and J 3 bases, leaving 17 bases between the germline ends. The CDR3 DNA is TGTGCCAGCAGCAATGGAGTGGAACAGGGCTACAATGAGCAGTTCTTC. It specifies CASSNGVEQGYNEQFF.

This clonotype has at least ten counts. The J gene is TRBJ2-2, the V gene TRBV20-1, with D tentatively TRBD1 (6 bases). Trimming removed 0 bases from V and 7 bases from J, with 12 bases in between. The CDR3 is made up of 14 amino acids. Germline V CDR1 and CDR2: DFQATT, SNEGSKA (reference sequence). The CDR3 spells CSARDRRGFGELFF. The CDR3 nucleotides are TGCAGTGCTAGAGATCGCAGGGGATTCGGGGAGCTGTTTTTT.

This clonotype was observed a few times. The chain carries TRBV7-9 and TRBJ1-1, with unresolved D. The germline V gene encodes CDR1 SEHNR and CDR2 FQNEAQ (reference sequence). The CDR3 has 12 amino acids. The ends were cut back, 4 bases at V and 3 bases at J, with 6 bases in the middle. The CDR3 nucleotides are TGTGCCAGCAGCTATGGGCACACTGAAGCTTTCTTT. Translated, it gives CASSYGHTEAFF.

The V call is TRBV3-1, the J call TRBJ2-2; either TRBD1 or TRBD2 may fit D (6 bases each). Trimming shortened V by 3 bases and J by 7 bases, and 12 bases separated the two germline ends. Germline CDR1 and CDR2: LGHDT and YNNKEL (reference sequence). There are 14 residues in the CDR3. The CDR3 spells CASSQPGGGGELFF. CDR3 nucleotide sequence: TGTGCCAGCAGCCAGCCCGGGGGCGGCGGGGAGCTGTTTTTT.

This clonotype has more than one count but fewer than ten. J is TRBJ2-7 and V is TRBV7-2, with TRBD2 matching over 7 bases. The CDR3 covers 14 residues. With 5 bases clipped from V and 6 bases from J, the junction kept 10 bases outside the gene matches. Germline CDR1 is SGHTA and CDR2 is FQGNSA. The CDR3 bases are TGTGCCAGCAGCACACGGGGGGTCCCTTCCGAGCAGTACTTC. Residues: CASSTRGVPSEQYF. Full variable domain (outside the CDR3, taken from reference TRBV7-2 and TRBJ2-7): GAGVSQSPSNKVTEKGKDVELRCDPISGHTALYWYRQSLGQGLEFLIYFQGNSAPDKSGLPSDRFSAERTGGSVSTLTIQRTQQEDSAVYLCASSTRGVPSEQYFGPGTRLTVT.

The chain uses TRBV20-1 and TRBJ2-1; 8 bases map to TRBD1. CDR3 size: 15 residues. Germline loops: CDR1 DFQATT, CDR2 SNEGSKA (reference sequence). The V and J ends lost 5 bases and 4 bases, in that order; junction bases with no gene match: 10. The CDR3 DNA follows: TGCAGTGCTCGCCCCACAGGGGGAACATACAATGAGCAGTTCTTC. It is translated as CSARPTGGTYNEQFF.

This clonotype was seen more than once but under ten times. The chain has TRBV7-2 and TRBJ1-5; 8 bases match TRBD1. Germline V gene data show CDR1 as SGHTA and CDR2 as FQGNSA. V was clipped by 2 bases and J by 1 base; unmatched bases: 7. CDR3 length: 17 residues. Here the CDR3 DNA reads TGTGCCAGCAGCTTATGGGCCAGGGGGCAAAGCAATCAGCCCCAGCATTTT. Translating gives CASSLWARGQSNQPQHF.

This clonotype was found many times. A junction boundary mismatches the germline segment, possibly from a read error. V gene TRBV29-1 combines with J gene TRBJ2-1, with D hard to call. The CDR3 spans 13 residues. Germline CDR1 reads SQVTM; CDR2 reads ANQGSEA. The chain's CDR3 is CSVDLRSNNEQFF. CDR3 nucleotides: TGCAGCGTTGATCTGCGCTCCAACAATGAGCAGTTCTTC.

The chain links TRBV7-2 to TRBJ1-1; perhaps TRBD1 as D (5 bases). Trimming stripped 5 bases from V and 8 bases from J, with 15 bases between. The germline V gene has CDR1 SGHTA and CDR2 FQGNSA. This CDR3 comprises 13 residues. The CDR3 region is CASSPRAGREAFF. CDR3 sequence (DNA): TGTGCCAGCAGCCCCAGGGCTGGTAGGGAAGCTTTCTTT.

This clonotype was picked up a small number of times. The chain employs TRBV3-1 and TRBJ1-1; D is ambiguous. CDR3 length: 17 residues. Germline V CDR1 and CDR2: LGHDT, YNNKEL (reference sequence). Deletions cut 0 bases from V and 0 bases from J, with 14 bases between. The CDR3 loop is CASSQDQGAIMNTEAFF. CDR3 DNA sequence: TGTGCCAGCAGCCAAGATCAAGGTGCGATCATGAACACTGAAGCTTTCTTT. The whole variable domain, remainder taken from reference TRBV3-1 and TRBJ1-1, is DTAVSQTPKYLVTQMGNDKSIKCEQNLGHDTMYWYKQDSKKFLKIMFSYNNKELIINETVPNRFSPKSPDKAHLNLHINSLELGDSAVYFCASSQDQGAIMNTEAFFGQGTRLTVV.

The chain uses TRBV20-1 and TRBJ1-3; D is unclear. Trimming stripped 3 bases from V and 4 bases from J, with 7 bases between. Germline CDR1 DFQATT, CDR2 SNEGSKA (reference sequence). This CDR3 comprises 12 residues. The CDR3 region is CSASLAGNTIYF. The CDR3 DNA reads TGCAGTGCTAGTCTGGCGGGAAACACCATATATTTT.

This CDR3 reads CATAARKQQYF. In nucleotides, the CDR3 is TGTGCCACCGCAGCAAGAAAACAGCAGTACTTC. The chain recombines TRBV19 with TRBJ2-7; D call uncertain. Trimming stripped 10 bases from V and 8 bases from J, with 15 bases between. Germline V gene sequence: CDR1 LNHDA, CDR2 SQIVND (reference sequence). The CDR3 has 11 amino acids. Full variable domain (rest looked up from reference TRBV19 and TRBJ2-7): DGGITQSPKYLFRKEGQNVTLSCEQNLNHDAMYWYRQDPGQGLRLIYYSQIVNDFQKGDIAEGYSVSREKKESFPLTVTSAQKNPTAFYLCATAARKQQYFGPGTRLTVT.

The V and J genes are TRBV9 and TRBJ1-2; 8 bases are shared with TRBD1. V was clipped by 2 bases and J by 13 bases; unmatched bases: 10. This CDR3 is 13 amino acids long. Per germline, CDR1 SGDLS and CDR2 YYNGEE. The CDR3 loop is CASSVDRDRDLTF. CDR3 nucleotide sequence: TGTGCCAGCAGCGTGGACAGGGACCGCGATCTCACCTTC.

This clonotype showed up just a few times. V is TRBV12-3 or TRBV12-4 and J is TRBJ2-1; 9 bases align to TRBD1. The CDR3 is 19 amino acids. The trim removed 11 bases at V and 5 bases at J, leaving 25 bases unmatched. This CDR3 is CAFCLLDRGSRVNDNEQFF. The CDR3 coding sequence is TGTGCCTTCTGTTTGCTAGACAGGGGGAGCCGGGTAAACGACAATGAGCAGTTCTTC.

This clonotype appeared a few times. The V gene is TRBV7-2, the J gene TRBJ2-3; 13 nucleotides match TRBD2. The CDR3 is 15 amino acids. From germline, CDR1 is SGHTA and CDR2 FQGNSA. V lost 3 bases to trimming and J lost 6 bases; unmatched junction nucleotides: 3. Here the CDR3 reads CASSFLTSGGDTQYF. CDR3 coding DNA: TGTGCCAGCAGCTTCCTGACTAGCGGGGGGGATACGCAGTATTTT.

The V gene is TRBV28, the J gene TRBJ2-3; the match to TRBD2 covers 10 bases. Germline lookup yields CDR1 MDHEN and CDR2 SYDVKM. V dropped 6 bases and J dropped 5; count of bases not matched to a gene: 11. The CDR3 contains 16 residues. In DNA form, the CDR3 reads TGTGCCAGCAGGAGGCGGGTAGCGGGGGGAGGAGATACGCAGTATTTT. Translating it yields CASRRRVAGGGDTQYF.

This clonotype was seen only a few times. The J gene is TRBJ1-4, the V gene TRBV7-2; 9 nucleotides align to TRBD1. With V trimmed by 5 bases and J by 8 bases, 9 bases remained unmatched. This CDR3 is 15 amino acids long. The germline V gene has CDR1 SGHTA and CDR2 FQGNSA. CDR3 loop: CASSEPTGGSEKLFF. DNA for the CDR3: TGTGCCAGCAGCGAACCCACAGGGGGCTCCGAAAAACTGTTTTTT.

This clonotype occurred many times. V and J are TRBV7-2 and TRBJ2-1; D possibly corresponds to TRBD1 (5 bases). CDR3 size: 16 residues. Trimming left V 1 base short and J 4 bases short, with 14 bases between. The V gene's germline CDR1 is SGHTA and CDR2 FQGNSA. Here the CDR3 DNA reads TGTGCCAGCAGCTTAGTTCCAGGGATAGGTTACAATGAGCAGTTCTTC. Translated, it gives CASSLVPGIGYNEQFF.

Many counts were recorded for this clonotype. The chain joins TRBV7-6 to TRBJ2-7; 7 nucleotides align to TRBD2. The V gene end was trimmed by 0 bases and the J gene end by 9 bases; junction bases not matched to a gene: 11. From germline, CDR1 is SGHVS and CDR2 FNYEAQ. The CDR3 loop spans 15 amino acids. The CDR3 loop reads CASSLAGGTYGVQYF. Here the CDR3 DNA reads TGTGCCAGCAGCTTAGCGGGAGGGACTTATGGGGTGCAGTACTTC.

Many counts were recorded for this clonotype. For the CDR3, the DNA is TGCAGCGTTGTAGGGACAAGGGATTCTGGAAACACCATATATTTT. It yields the protein CSVVGTRDSGNTIYF. The chain recombines TRBV29-1 with TRBJ1-3; a weak D match, TRBD1 (6 bases). Germline V gene lookup returns CDR1 SQVTM and CDR2 ANQGSEA. Trimming left V 4 bases short and J 1 base short, with 14 bases between. This CDR3 is built from 15 residues. The variable domain in full, completed from reference TRBV29-1 and TRBJ1-3, reads SAVISQKPSRDICQRGTSLTIQCQVDSQVTMMFWYRQQPGQSLTLIATANQGSEATYESGFVIDKFPISRPNLTFSTLTVSNMSPEDSSIYLCSVVGTRDSGNTIYFGEGSWLTVV.

This chain uses TRBV11-2 with TRBJ2-2; D unclear. Germline assignment: CDR1 SGHAT and CDR2 FQNNGV. V was clipped by 4 bases and J by 0 bases, with 21 bases between them. The CDR3 is 19 residues long. As DNA, the CDR3 is TGTGCCAGCAGCTCAAAAATACCCCCGGCAGGAGCGAACACCGGGGAGCTGTTTTTT. This translates into CASSSKIPPAGANTGELFF.

This clonotype was seen at least ten times. The chain combines TRBV27 with TRBJ2-3, with TRBD2 identical over 10 bases. CDR3 length equals 16 residues. Unmatched junction bases numbered 5, after V lost 5 bases and J lost 0 bases. Germline V CDR1 and CDR2: MNHEY, SMNVEV (reference sequence). The CDR3, as DNA: TGTGCCAGCAGTACTATAGCGGGAGGTAGCACAGATACGCAGTATTTT. Its translation: CASSTIAGGSTDTQYF.

The chain links TRBV4-3 to TRBJ2-3, with D perhaps given as TRBD1 or TRBD2 (5 bases each). Germline CDR1 is LGHNA and CDR2 is YSLEER. The CDR3 sequence is 16 residues long. Trimming took off 0 bases at V and 0 bases at J, with 10 bases between the two ends. The CDR3 region is CASSQDGTGSTDTQYF. CDR3 nucleotides: TGCGCCAGCAGCCAAGATGGGACGGGGAGCACAGATACGCAGTATTTT.